A single sample is the source of the 21 T cell receptor beta chains below, sequenced in a study of T cell responses to AZD1222 COVID-19 vaccine. Profiling relied on immunoSEQ multiplex PCR, and the TCRdb table lists in-frame clones only, not all of them. The data hold under 140,000 clones, with 88% observed a single time. The input for sequencing was peripheral blood, taken on day 0 of AZD1222 vaccination. Receptor source: an adult in good health.

V is TRBV25-1 and J is TRBJ1-2; D ambiguous. Looked up from germline, CDR1 is MGHDK and CDR2 is SYGVNS. This CDR3 is built from 15 residues. Trimming removed 5 bases from V and 0 bases from J, with 13 bases in between. The CDR3 DNA reads TGTGCCAGCAGTCGTTCCGGAGCAGCTAACTATGGCTACACCTTC. It is translated as CASSRSGAANYGYTF.

A word on this clone: Compared with germline, one end of the junction differs, possibly owing to a read error. This chain links TRBV7-9 with TRBJ2-7; D gene ambiguous. Germline lookup yields CDR1 SEHNR and CDR2 FQNEAQ (reference sequence). The CDR3 runs 16 residues. CDR3 protein: CASSPQDPQSSYEQCF. CDR3 DNA: TGTGCCAGCAGCCCCCAGGACCCCCAGAGCTCCTACGAGCAGTGCTTC. The full variable domain, its missing parts supplied by reference TRBV7-9 and TRBJ2-7, is DTGVSQNPRHKITKRGQNVTFRCDPISEHNRLYWYRQTLGQGPEFLTYFQNEAQLEKSRLLSDRFSAERPKGSFSTLEIQRTEQGDSAMYLCASSPQDPQSSYEQCFGPGTRLTVT.

V usage is TRBV5-1 and J usage is TRBJ1-1; D is undetermined. Trimming removed 2 bases from V and 1 base from J, with 6 bases in between. Germline-derived CDR1 and CDR2 are SGHRS and YFSETQ. This CDR3 contains 13 residues. The CDR3 protein is CASSFAGNTEAFF. The CDR3 bases are TGCGCCAGCAGCTTCGCCGGGAACACTGAAGCTTTCTTT.

The chain uses TRBV11-2 and TRBJ2-7; the match to TRBD1 covers 7 bases. Trimming cost V 0 bases and J 0 bases; bases outside gene matches: 8. Germline-derived CDR1 and CDR2 are SGHAT and FQNNGV. The CDR3 sequence is 17 residues long. CDR3 coding DNA: TGTGCCAGCAGCTTAGAAGGGGGCAGACTAAGCTCCTACGAGCAGTACTTC. Translated, it gives CASSLEGGRLSSYEQYF.

This chain links TRBV7-8 with TRBJ1-3; D is possibly TRBD1 (5 bases). The V end was cut by 2 bases, the J end by 4 bases, with 12 bases between. CDR3 length: 15 residues. Germline CDR1 and CDR2: SGHVS and FQNEAQ. The DNA of the CDR3 is TGTGCCAGCAGCTTACAGCCCAGGGAAGGAAACACCATATATTTT. This gives the protein CASSLQPREGNTIYF.

V is TRBV11-1 and J is TRBJ2-2; no reliable D call. Trimming pared 2 bases from V and 5 bases from J, leaving 0 bases between. CDR3 length equals 11 residues. The germline CDR1 and CDR2 sequences are SGHAT and FQDESV (reference sequence). The CDR3 nucleotides are TGTGCCAGCAGCTTAACCGGGGAGCTGTTTTTT. It yields the protein CASSLTGELFF.

The chain links TRBV27 to TRBJ2-3; the D is unclear. V dropped 2 bases and J dropped 4 bases, with 7 bases sitting between them. The CDR3 consists of 13 residues. Germline loops: CDR1 MNHEY, CDR2 SMNVEV (reference sequence). This CDR3 is CASSLPVPDTQYF. The CDR3 DNA sequence: TGTGCCAGCAGTTTACCCGTCCCAGATACGCAGTATTTT.

The J gene is TRBJ1-5, the V gene TRBV12-3 or TRBV12-4; no clear D gene. The CDR3 covers 13 residues. Trimming took off 1 base at V and 4 bases at J, with 5 bases between the two ends. The CDR3 coding sequence is TGTGCCAGCAGTTTAGACAGTAATCAGCCCCAGCATTTT. This gives the protein CASSLDSNQPQHF.

The V gene is TRBV6-5, the J gene TRBJ1-3; no clear D. Germline loops: CDR1 MNHEY, CDR2 SVGAGI. The CDR3 spans 15 residues. V dropped 2 bases and J dropped 4 bases, with 12 bases sitting between them. The DNA of the CDR3 is TGTGCCAGCAGTTACGGGTCTCTAGGAGGAAACACCATATATTTT. Translated, it gives CASSYGSLGGNTIYF.

Here the CDR3 reads CASRRTGDSGANVLTF. The CDR3 DNA reads as TGTGCCTCCCGGAGGACAGGAGACTCTGGGGCCAACGTCCTGACTTTC. The chain carries TRBV9 and TRBJ2-6; 7 nucleotides line up with TRBD1. This CDR3 spans 16 amino acids. Per the germline V gene, CDR1 is SGDLS and CDR2 is YYNGEE. Losses at the gene ends were 10 bases for V and 0 bases for J; bases not matched to a gene: 10.

The chain has TRBV2 and TRBJ2-5; 9 bases are a match to TRBD2. Germline values: CDR1 SNHLY, CDR2 FYNNEI. This CDR3 contains 16 residues. Germline trimming cut 7 bases from V and 2 bases from J; bases unmatched to any gene: 11. The CDR3 loop reads CASNRNSGSGQETQYF. Here the CDR3 DNA reads TGTGCCAGCAACCGGAATAGCGGGAGTGGGCAAGAGACCCAGTACTTC.

J is TRBJ1-5 and V is TRBV7-8, with no clear D. The CDR3 contains 17 residues. Germline V gene lookup returns CDR1 SGHVS and CDR2 FQNEAQ. Between the trimmed V and J ends, which lost 2 bases and 7 bases, there was a span of 21 bases. CDR3 sequence (DNA): TGTGCCAGCAGCTTAAGTCTTAGTCCAGTTCCTAAGCAGCCCCAGCATTTT. Protein product: CASSLSLSPVPKQPQHF.

The rearrangement links TRBV27 to TRBJ2-5; 14 bases line up with TRBD2. Germline V gene sequence: CDR1 MNHEY, CDR2 SMNVEV (reference sequence). The CDR3 is 17 residues long. Unmatched junction bases numbered 10, after V lost 5 bases and J lost 5 bases. The CDR3 loop is CASSPSRTSGGLETQYF. In DNA, the CDR3 is TGTGCCAGCAGTCCCTCGCGGACTAGCGGGGGGCTGGAGACCCAGTACTTC.

This chain joins TRBV14 and TRBJ1-1, with D unresolved. V lost 1 base and J 4 bases, leaving 7 bases between the germline ends. This CDR3 contains 13 residues. The V gene's germline CDR1 is SGHDN and CDR2 FVKESK. The CDR3 loop reads CASSQAAVTEAFF. Here the CDR3 DNA reads TGTGCCAGCAGCCAAGCGGCGGTCACTGAAGCTTTCTTT.

The chain combines TRBV7-2 with TRBJ1-2; no reliable D call. Between the trimmed V and J ends, which lost 5 bases and 0 bases, there was a span of 13 bases. The CDR3 consists of 15 residues. Germline values: CDR1 SGHTA, CDR2 FQGNSA. The CDR3 loop reads CASSRSKDTNYGYTF. In nucleotides, the CDR3 is TGTGCCAGCAGCAGGAGCAAGGATACTAACTATGGCTACACCTTC.

The rearrangement uses TRBV19 and TRBJ2-6, with D possibly being TRBD2 (5 bases). The V gene lost 4 bases and the J gene lost 0 bases, with 13 bases spanning the gap. The length of the CDR3 is 17 residues. In germline, CDR1 is LNHDA, CDR2 SQIVND (reference sequence). In DNA form, the CDR3 reads TGTGCCAGTAGTACTGGACTGGCGAGCTCTGGGGCCAACGTCCTGACTTTC. Residues: CASSTGLASSGANVLTF. The whole variable domain, filled in from reference TRBV19 and TRBJ2-6, reads DGGITQSPKYLFRKEGQNVTLSCEQNLNHDAMYWYRQDPGQGLRLIYYSQIVNDFQKGDIAEGYSVSREKKESFPLTVTSAQKNPTAFYLCASSTGLASSGANVLTFGAGSRLTVL.

This clone appeared a single time. The rearrangement links TRBV10-3 to TRBJ2-7; unclear D gene. Germline V CDR1 and CDR2: ENHRY, SYGVKD. Trimming removed 0 bases from V and 6 bases from J, with 9 bases in between. The CDR3 has 13 residues. CDR3 DNA: TGTGCCATCAGTGAGTCTCCTACTCTCGAGCAGTACTTC. Amino acid sequence: CAISESPTLEQYF.

V usage is TRBV30 and J usage is TRBJ2-2; 8 bases line up with TRBD2. The germline gives CDR1 GTSNPN, CDR2 SVGIG (reference sequence). V shed 2 bases and J 4 bases; nucleotides not matched to a gene: 3. This CDR3 spans 14 amino acids. DNA for the CDR3: TGTGCCTGGAGTCGGCTAGCGGGCACCGGGGAGCTGTTTTTT. It specifies CAWSRLAGTGELFF.

This chain connects TRBV3-1 (or the pseudogene TRBV3-2) to TRBJ1-2; TRBD1 is a possible D gene (6 bases). Trimming shortened V by 5 bases and J by 7 bases, and 14 bases separated the two germline ends. This CDR3 region has 13 residues. From germline, CDR1 is LGHDT and CDR2 YNNKEL (reference sequence). CDR3 loop: CASSFEGQGGYTF. For the CDR3, the DNA is TGTGCCAGCAGCTTCGAGGGACAAGGTGGCTACACCTTC.

This clone was counted once. CDR3 in amino acids: CASSYSSSYEQYF. The CDR3 DNA is TGTGCCAGCAGTTACTCAAGCTCCTACGAGCAGTACTTC. J is TRBJ2-7 and V is TRBV6-6, with D hard to call. CDR1 is MNHNY, CDR2 SVGAGI, per germline (reference sequence). Trimming shortened V by 0 bases and J by 0 bases, and 3 bases separated the two germline ends. This CDR3 has 13 amino acids.

The J gene is TRBJ2-2, the V gene TRBV7-8, with D perhaps matching TRBD2 (5 bases). The V and J ends lost 1 base and 6 bases respectively, with 18 bases between them. Germline-derived CDR1 and CDR2 are SGHVS and FQNEAQ. The CDR3 runs 17 residues. CDR3 sequence (DNA): TGTGCCAGCAGCTTAGTTTCCCCTACGGGGTCCCCCGGGGAGCTGTTTTTT. Amino acid sequence: CASSLVSPTGSPGELFF. The complete variable domain, with remaining parts taken from reference TRBV7-8 and TRBJ2-2, reads GAGVSQSPRYKVAKRGQDVALRCDPISGHVSLFWYQQALGQGPEFLTYFQNEAQLDKSGLPSDRFFAERPEGSVSTLKIQRTQQEDSAVYLCASSLVSPTGSPGELFFGEGSRLTVL.